These 16 T cell receptor beta chains were sequenced from one sample in a study of a mutant IDH1 vaccine in newly diagnosed glioma. This sample's time point: baseline, week 1 (first vaccination visit). Treatment given: pre-vaccination baseline after standard-of-care therapy. Measured with immunoSEQ multiplex PCR; TCRdb has only the in-frame clones, and not every one. The table shows about 88,000 clones, with over 75% occurring only once. Here the sequenced sample was PBMCs, taken from a glioma patient treated with radiotherapy, temozolomide or both. These receptor sequences come from a man aged 35-49 years with glioma. Some clones in this sample may be carry-over from other donors' samples.

The chain carries TRBV6-5 and TRBJ2-1, with 10 bases matching TRBD2. J lost 6 bases, V lost 6 bases, and 8 bases had no gene match. This CDR3 comprises 15 residues. In germline, CDR1 is MNHEY, CDR2 SVGAGI. The CDR3 DNA follows: TGTGCCAGCAGGCAGAGCGGGGGGGTTGGCAATGAGCAGTTCTTC. As protein: CASRQSGGVGNEQFF.

The chain carries TRBV5-4 and TRBJ1-1; 7 nucleotides agree with TRBD1. Trimming at V came to 0 bases and at J to 6 bases, leaving 5 bases not matched to a gene. From germline, CDR1 is SGHNT and CDR2 YYREEE (reference sequence). This CDR3 region has 14 residues. The CDR3 sequence: CASSLDRGSAEAFF. The CDR3 DNA follows: TGTGCCAGCAGCTTGGACAGGGGTTCCGCTGAAGCTTTCTTT.

The rearrangement joins TRBV2 to TRBJ1-6, with D maybe TRBD1 (5 bases). The germline V gene has CDR1 SNHLY and CDR2 FYNNEI. There are 15 residues in the CDR3. V lost 6 bases to trimming and J lost 7 bases, with 16 bases between them. CDR3: CASRVGRQLNSPLHF. CDR3 bases: TGTGCCAGCAGAGTTGGTCGACAGTTAAATTCACCCCTCCACTTT. Looking up the rest from reference TRBV2 and TRBJ1-6 gives the full variable domain: EPEVTQTPSHQVTQMGQEVILRCVPISNHLYFYWYRQILGQKVEFLVSFYNNEISEKSEIFDDQFSVERPDGSNFTLKIRSTKLEDSAMYFCASRVGRQLNSPLHFGNGTRLTVT.

This clone was recorded only once. V gene TRBV6-5 combines with J gene TRBJ1-6; possible D gene TRBD1, 6 bases. The CDR3 is 14 amino acids. V was shortened by 2 bases and J by 10 bases, with 12 bases between the two germline ends. The germline V gene encodes CDR1 MNHEY and CDR2 SVGAGI. CDR3 coding DNA: TGTGCCAGCAGTTACCGGACAGTAACCTCACCCCTCCACTTT. Protein: CASSYRTVTSPLHF.

This chain links TRBV6-1 with TRBJ2-2; D ambiguous. Trimming cost V 3 bases and J 4 bases, with 12 bases left between them. The CDR3 covers 15 residues. The V gene's germline CDR1 is MNHNS and CDR2 SASEGT. For the CDR3, the DNA is TGTGCCAGCAGTGATGGTCACCTAATCACCGGGGAGCTGTTTTTT. This codes for CASSDGHLITGELFF.

The chain is built from TRBV18 and TRBJ2-7; possibly TRBD2 for D (6 bases). Per germline, CDR1 KGHSH and CDR2 LQKENI. Trimming cost V 3 bases and J 5 bases, with 14 bases left between them. CDR3 length equals 14 residues. CDR3 DNA sequence: TGTGCCAGCTCACCTCGGGACTCCCGAAACGAGCAGTACTTC. Translated, it gives CASSPRDSRNEQYF.

The CDR3, as DNA: TGCGCCAGCAGCTTCAACAGGGGGCGAGGAAACACCATATATTTT. Residues: CASSFNRGRGNTIYF. This sequence joins TRBV5-1 and TRBJ1-3, with 9 bases aligning to TRBD1. The CDR3 has 15 amino acids. Germline lookup yields CDR1 SGHRS and CDR2 YFSETQ. The V segment lost 2 bases and the J segment 4 bases; nucleotides outside the gene matches: 4.

The V call is TRBV2, the J call TRBJ1-2; TRBD1 matches at 7 bases. V lost 6 bases and J lost 10; bases outside the gene matches: 8. Germline assignment: CDR1 SNHLY and CDR2 FYNNEI. The CDR3 is 12 residues long. The CDR3 nucleotides are TGTGCCAGCAGGCCCAGACAGGGTGACTACACCTTC. It specifies CASRPRQGDYTF.

The chain uses TRBV29-1 and TRBJ1-2, with unresolved D. CDR1 and CDR2 (germline): SQVTM, ANQGSEA. Trimming cost V 2 bases and J 7 bases, with 8 bases left between them. There are 11 residues in the CDR3. The CDR3 DNA reads TGCAGCGTTGAATCACCCTTTGGCTACACCTTC. Protein sequence: CSVESPFGYTF.

V and J are TRBV6-5 and TRBJ2-7, with 8 bases matching TRBD2. The CDR3 loop spans 15 amino acids. Per the germline V gene, CDR1 is MNHEY and CDR2 is SVGAGI. Trimming at V came to 0 bases and at J to 3 bases, leaving 4 bases not matched to a gene. CDR3 sequence: CASSYSGLAGYEQYF. DNA for the CDR3: TGTGCCAGCAGTTACTCCGGGCTAGCGGGCTACGAGCAGTACTTC.

This rearrangement joins TRBV30 to TRBJ2-1; the D is unclear. Trimming removed 4 bases at V and 1 base at J, with 8 bases between. CDR3 size: 13 residues. Germline values: CDR1 GTSNPN, CDR2 SVGIG (reference sequence). The chain's CDR3 is CAWTPRSYNEQFF. The CDR3 DNA follows: TGTGCCTGGACACCTCGTTCCTACAATGAGCAGTTCTTC.

The rearrangement links TRBV2 to TRBJ2-1; tentatively, D is TRBD2 (7 bases). The CDR3 has 17 amino acids. The V and J ends lost 4 bases and 5 bases respectively, with 21 bases between them. Looked up from germline, CDR1 is SNHLY and CDR2 is FYNNEI. In DNA form, the CDR3 reads TGTGCCAGCAGTGGTACGGGGGGCCCCTGGGGGAACAATGAGCAGTTCTTC. It specifies CASSGTGGPWGNNEQFF. The full variable domain, completed using reference TRBV2 and TRBJ2-1, is EPEVTQTPSHQVTQMGQEVILRCVPISNHLYFYWYRQILGQKVEFLVSFYNNEISEKSEIFDDQFSVERPDGSNFTLKIRSTKLEDSAMYFCASSGTGGPWGNNEQFFGPGTRLTVL.

The chain carries TRBV7-9 and TRBJ2-3; D might be TRBD1 or TRBD2, each matching 5 bases. The germline V gene encodes CDR1 SEHNR and CDR2 FQNEAQ (reference sequence). This CDR3 spans 16 amino acids. V gave up 6 bases and J gave up 3 bases, with 19 bases separating them. The CDR3 nucleotides are TGTGCCAGCAGTCTCGGCCGGGGACCCGGTACAGATACGCAGTATTTT. Its translation: CASSLGRGPGTDTQYF.

The CDR3 DNA sequence: TGCAGCGTTGAAGGGACTGTTAACACCGGGGAGCTGTTTTTT. This translates into CSVEGTVNTGELFF. The chain carries TRBV29-1 and TRBJ2-2; maybe TRBD2 (5 bases). The germline V gene encodes CDR1 SQVTM and CDR2 ANQGSEA. The CDR3 has 14 amino acids. Trimming removed 1 base at V and 2 bases at J, with 8 bases between.

The chain is built from TRBV4-1 and TRBJ2-7; no clear D gene. Trimming stripped 3 bases from V and 2 bases from J, with 14 bases between. Germline V gene sequence: CDR1 MGHRA, CDR2 YSYEKL. CDR3 size: 15 residues. The CDR3, as DNA: TGCGCCAGCAGCCATTCCGTTACGTCCGCCTACGAGCAGTACTTC. It codes for CASSHSVTSAYEQYF.

The chain combines TRBV7-2 with TRBJ2-2; unclear D gene. Germline assignment: CDR1 SGHTA and CDR2 FQGNSA. This CDR3 spans 16 amino acids. Trimming removed 2 bases at V and 6 bases at J, with 16 bases between. This CDR3 reads CASSLYSAVGAGELFF. The CDR3, as DNA: TGTGCCAGCAGCTTATACTCGGCCGTTGGAGCCGGGGAGCTGTTTTTT.